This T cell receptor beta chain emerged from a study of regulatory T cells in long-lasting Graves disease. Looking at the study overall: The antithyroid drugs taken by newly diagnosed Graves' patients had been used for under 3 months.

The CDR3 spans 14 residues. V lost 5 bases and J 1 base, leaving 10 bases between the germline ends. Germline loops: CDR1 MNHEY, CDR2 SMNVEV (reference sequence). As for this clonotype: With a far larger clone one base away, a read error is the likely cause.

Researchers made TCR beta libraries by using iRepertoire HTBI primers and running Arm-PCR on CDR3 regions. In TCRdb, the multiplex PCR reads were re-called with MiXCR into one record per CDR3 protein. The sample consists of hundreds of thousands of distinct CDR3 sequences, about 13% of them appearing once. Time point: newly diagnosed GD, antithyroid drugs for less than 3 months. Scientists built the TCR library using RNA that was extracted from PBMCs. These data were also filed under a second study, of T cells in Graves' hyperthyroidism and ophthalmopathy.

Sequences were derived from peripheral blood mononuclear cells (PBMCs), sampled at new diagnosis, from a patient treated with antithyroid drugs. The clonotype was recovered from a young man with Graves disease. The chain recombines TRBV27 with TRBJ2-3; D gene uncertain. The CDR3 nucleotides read TGTGCCAGCAGTGATTATATGGGCACAGATACGCAGTATTTT. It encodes CASSDYMGTDTQYF.